The clone carrying this T cell receptor beta chain is labeled as medium-sized. Its antigen remains unidentified. This sample is drawn from a study of T cell repertoires in cytomegalovirus infection. For the study at large: CMV epitopes used comprised recently identified HLA-C-restricted ones and well-studied HLA-B-restricted ones. Carrying CMV and the relevant HLA type showed in public TCR beta signatures.

In TCRdb, the reads were re-called with MiXCR into one record per CDR3 protein. Of some 500,000 distinct CDR3 sequences in the sample, 40% were seen once. Study results and limitations: Dominating the ex vivo response were HLA-C-restricted CMV-specific TCR beta clonotypes.

Germline assignment: CDR1 MNHEY and CDR2 SVGEGT. Trimming stripped 6 bases from V and 2 bases from J, with 17 bases between. This CDR3 spans 15 amino acids. The chain employs TRBV6-2 or TRBV6-3 and TRBJ2-7; possibly TRBD1 or TRBD2 for D (5 bases each). The specimen was cultured PBMCs, collected from culture after CMV antigen stimulation. This TCR derives from a human donor in good health (CMV status not recorded). Some clones in this sample may be carry-over from other donors' samples. This CDR3 is CASSWGPKITYEQYF. The CDR3, as DNA: TGTGCCAGCAGCTGGGGACCGAAGATCACCTACGAGCAGTACTTC.